The clone carrying this T cell receptor beta chain was recorded a few times. Participants had their cohort set by participant-reported clinical history. The sample originates from a study of blood T cell repertoires in COVID-19. Germline CDR1 reads SQVTM; CDR2 reads ANQGSEA. This CDR3 region has 16 residues. J gave up 1 base and V 3 bases, and 8 bases lay outside the gene matches. This table comes from immunoSEQ multiplex PCR, and its TCRdb copy is limited to in-frame clones, with some not included. In the table there are about 190,000 clones, about four fifths of which are singletons. Sequences were obtained from PBMCs or T cells enriched from blood (not recorded which). This receptor was obtained from a woman under 40 who had recovered from COVID-19. This chain connects TRBV29-1 to TRBJ2-3, with TRBD1 identical over 9 bases. The CDR3 spells CSVELGTGSGTDTQYF. CDR3 DNA: TGCAGCGTTGAGCTCGGGACAGGGAGCGGCACAGATACGCAGTATTTT.